Presented here are 5 T cell receptor beta chains from one specimen sequenced in a study of Tregs in tolerant kidney transplant recipients. This table comes from immunoSEQ multiplex PCR, and its TCRdb copy is limited to in-frame clones, with some not included. The sample records 15,000 to 20,000 clones, 82% being singletons. Sample: Tregs from blood. The receptors derive from a human donor in good health.

CDR3 loop: CATSRDWGQGLFYEQYF. CDR3 DNA: TGTGCCACCAGCAGAGATTGGGGACAGGGTCTTTTCTACGAGCAGTACTTC. This chain uses TRBV15 with TRBJ2-7, with TRBD1 identical over 9 bases. Trimming at V came to 0 bases and at J to 3 bases, leaving 9 bases not matched to a gene. Germline loops: CDR1 LNHNV, CDR2 YYDKDF (reference sequence). The CDR3 is 17 amino acids.

This clone was detected once. The chain links TRBV27 to TRBJ2-7; D gene uncertain. Trimming left V 2 bases short and J 11 bases short, with 13 bases between. In germline, CDR1 is MNHEY, CDR2 SMNVEV (reference sequence). The CDR3 is 12 residues long. CDR3 protein: CASSLPPGREYF. CDR3 sequence (DNA): TGTGCCAGCAGTTTACCCCCGGGTCGGGAGTACTTC.

This chain links TRBV7-9 with TRBJ2-7; D gene unclear. V dropped 0 bases and J dropped 2 bases, with 11 bases sitting between them. CDR3 length equals 15 residues. Germline CDR1 SEHNR, CDR2 FQNEAQ (reference sequence). The CDR3 coding sequence is TGTGCCAGCAGCTTAGCGGCAGTGCCGACCTACGAGCAGTACTTC. Protein: CASSLAAVPTYEQYF.

The chain combines TRBV19 with TRBJ1-4, with D possibly being TRBD1 (5 bases). The CDR3 extends over 15 amino acids. Germline V gene lookup returns CDR1 LNHDA and CDR2 SQIVND (reference sequence). Trimming removed 6 bases from V and 4 bases from J, with 15 bases in between. CDR3 nucleotides: TGTGCCAGTAGCCCTCCGGGACTCCGTAATGAAAAACTGTTTTTT. It codes for CASSPPGLRNEKLFF.

This clone was observed a handful of times. Other nucleotide sequences in the sample specify the same CDR3. The J gene is TRBJ1-1, the V gene TRBV27; D is possibly TRBD1 (6 bases). Germline loops: CDR1 MNHEY, CDR2 SMNVEV (reference sequence). This CDR3 is 14 amino acids long. The ends were cut back, 8 bases at V and 0 bases at J, with 13 bases in the middle. CDR3 in DNA: TGTGCCAGCCGCCCCGCAGGGGTGAACACTGAAGCTTTCTTT. It encodes CASRPAGVNTEAFF.